One sample yielded the 21 T cell receptor beta chains listed below, sequenced in a study of regulatory T cells in long-lasting Graves disease. Arm-PCR of CDR3 regions and iRepertoire HTBI primers were the basis on which TCR beta libraries were built. TCRdb reprocessed the multiplex PCR reads via MiXCR and lists one record per CDR3 protein. The sample comprises hundreds of thousands of distinct CDR3 sequences, less than 20% of which are singletons, and 25% to 35% rests with the top ten. Time point denoted: persistent/refractory GD, antithyroid drugs over 5 years with positive TRAb. Researchers made the TCR library from RNA that was extracted from PBMCs. This sample comprised peripheral blood mononuclear cells (PBMCs), obtained when the disease was refractory, from a patient treated with antithyroid drugs. These receptors were taken from a female donor with Graves disease.

This clonotype appeared many times. The chain combines TRBV6-1 with TRBJ2-7; tentatively, D is TRBD1 (6 bases). Germline CDR1 is MNHNS and CDR2 is SASEGT. The CDR3 totals 14 residues. V lost 7 bases and J lost 3, with 16 bases in between. The CDR3 spells CASIRTVGFYEQYF. The CDR3 DNA follows: TGTGCCAGCATCCGGACAGTCGGTTTCTACGAGCAGTACTTC.

This chain links TRBV19 with TRBJ2-1, with D unclear. Germline V gene sequence: CDR1 LNHDA, CDR2 SQIVND (reference sequence). CDR3 length: 16 residues. The V gene lost 1 base and the J gene lost 4 bases, with 14 bases spanning the gap. CDR3 nucleotide sequence: TGTGCCAGTAGTATAGGTCCTCACCTGGGGTACAATGAGCAGTTCTTC. Translated: CASSIGPHLGYNEQFF. Full variable domain (missing parts from reference TRBV19 and TRBJ2-1): DGGITQSPKYLFRKEGQNVTLSCEQNLNHDAMYWYRQDPGQGLRLIYYSQIVNDFQKGDIAEGYSVSREKKESFPLTVTSAQKNPTAFYLCASSIGPHLGYNEQFFGPGTRLTVL.

The gene calls are TRBV29-1 and TRBJ2-1, with a tentative D call TRBD2 (5 bases). V lost 7 bases and J lost 8, with 15 bases in between. The CDR3 is 12 residues long. The germline V gene has CDR1 SQVTM and CDR2 ANQGSEA. The CDR3 region is CSARLMGDEQFF. The CDR3 DNA sequence: TGCAGCGCCCGCCTCATGGGAGATGAGCAGTTCTTC.

This clonotype was detected ten times or more. This rearrangement joins TRBV28 to TRBJ1-2; 9 nucleotides line up with TRBD1. The CDR3 runs 14 residues. Trimming removed 5 bases from V and 5 bases from J; junction bases left unmatched: 6. CDR1 and CDR2 from the germline V gene are MDHEN and SYDVKM. The CDR3 region has the DNA TGTGCCAGCAGTCTAGGACAGGGGTGGTATGGCTACACCTTC. This sequence encodes CASSLGQGWYGYTF.

CDR3 nucleotides: TGCGCCAGCAGCCCTTTCGGCCCGAAGGAAAACTACGAGCAGTACTTC. Translated, it gives CASSPFGPKENYEQYF. The rearrangement uses TRBV4-1 and TRBJ2-7; no definite D call. CDR1 and CDR2 from the germline V gene are MGHRA and YSYEKL. V dropped 4 bases and J dropped 3 bases, with 19 bases sitting between them. This CDR3 has 16 amino acids.

Ten or more counts support this clonotype. V gene TRBV29-1 combines with J gene TRBJ2-5; the match to TRBD2 covers 7 bases. CDR1 SQVTM and CDR2 ANQGSEA come from the germline V gene. The CDR3 is 15 amino acids. Unmatched junction bases numbered 15, after V lost 6 bases and J lost 5 bases. The CDR3 here is CSVERLAAKRETQYF. As DNA, the CDR3 is TGCAGCGTGGAACGTCTAGCGGCCAAAAGGGAGACCCAGTACTTC.

This clonotype has a count of ten or more. The CDR3 nucleotides are TGTGCCAGCAGCTTTGGGGGGACCCGACAAGAGACCCAGTACTTC. Amino acids: CASSFGGTRQETQYF. V usage is TRBV7-2 and J usage is TRBJ2-5; D may be TRBD2 (6 bases). Germline V gives CDR1 SGHTA, CDR2 FQGNSA. Trimming stripped 3 bases from V and 2 bases from J, with 13 bases between. The CDR3 is 15 residues long. Filled out from reference TRBV7-2 and TRBJ2-5, the complete variable domain reads GAGVSQSPSNKVTEKGKDVELRCDPISGHTALYWYRQSLGQGLEFLIYFQGNSAPDKSGLPSDRFSAERTGGSVSTLTIQRTQQEDSAVYLCASSFGGTRQETQYFGPGTRLLVL.

This clonotype turned up a few times. The chain is built from TRBV30 and TRBJ2-7; 10 nucleotides match TRBD1. The CDR3 is 13 amino acids. The germline V gene encodes CDR1 GTSNPN and CDR2 SVGIG (reference sequence). Trimming removed 5 bases from V and 7 bases from J; junction bases left unmatched: 8. The CDR3 region has the DNA TGTGCCTGGGGACGACAGGGGGCGGAGGAGCAGTACTTC. Residues: CAWGRQGAEEQYF.

The chain has TRBV18 and TRBJ1-5; 8 nucleotides match TRBD1. V dropped 5 bases and J dropped 4; count of bases not matched to a gene: 7. Germline CDR1 KGHSH, CDR2 LQKENI. There are 15 residues in the CDR3. As DNA, the CDR3 is TGTGCCAGCTCAATCACAGGGGGACCGAATCAGCCCCAGCATTTT. Translated, it gives CASSITGGPNQPQHF.

The chain is built from TRBV20-1 and TRBJ2-3; D is perhaps TRBD2 (5 bases). Germline loops: CDR1 DFQATT, CDR2 SNEGSKA (reference sequence). V lost 3 bases, J lost 1 base, and 14 bases lay in between. The CDR3 covers 15 residues. CDR3 in DNA: TGCAGTGCTAGGCCGCCTAGCAGCGGCACAGATACGCAGTATTTT. This encodes CSARPPSSGTDTQYF.

About this clonotype: Given the absence of the conserved phenylalanine or tryptophan at the CDR3 end, a read error is likely. The chain uses TRBV20-1 and TRBJ1-2; 12 positions agree with TRBD1. Per germline, CDR1 DFQATT and CDR2 SNEGSKA (reference sequence). The V and J ends lost 2 bases and 8 bases, in that order; junction bases with no gene match: 12. The CDR3 consists of 16 residues. The CDR3 loop reads CSARPPPGQGAQGYTS. In DNA form, the CDR3 reads TGCAGTGCTAGACCCCCCCCGGGACAGGGGGCGCAGGGCTACACCTCC.

The chain joins TRBV12-3 or TRBV12-4 to TRBJ2-4; D is unresolved. V was pared by 5 bases and J by 3 bases, with 17 bases between. This CDR3 comprises 16 residues. CDR3 bases: TGTGCCAGCAGTCCCCCCCTGTTAGGGCTCAAAAACATTCAGTACTTC. This translates into CASSPPLLGLKNIQYF.

The chain has TRBV25-1 and TRBJ1-2; the match to TRBD1 covers 10 bases. Germline loops: CDR1 MGHDK, CDR2 SYGVNS. V trimming: 8 bases; J trimming: 6 bases; junction bases outside the gene matches: 12. CDR3 length equals 15 residues. The DNA of the CDR3 is TGTGCCAGCCGGTCCTCTAGGACAGGGGGTCATGGCTACACCTTC. Translation: CASRSSRTGGHGYTF.

This clonotype was counted at least ten times. The J gene is TRBJ1-2, the V gene TRBV10-1, with 7 nucleotides matching TRBD1. J lost 2 bases, V lost 6 bases, and 3 bases had no gene match. The V gene's germline CDR1 is WNHNN and CDR2 SYGVQD (reference sequence). The CDR3 is made up of 13 amino acids. CDR3 sequence reads: CASSKGQNYGYTF. As DNA, the CDR3 is TGCGCCAGCAGCAAGGGACAGAACTATGGCTACACCTTC.

This clonotype was seen just once. One junction end does not reproduce the germline sequence, and a read error may be involved. This rearrangement joins TRBV18 to TRBJ2-3; TRBD2 matches 10 bases. The CDR3 is made up of 16 amino acids. Germline loops: CDR1 KGHSH, CDR2 LQKENI. The CDR3 region is CASAPPTSGGTDTQYF. As DNA, the CDR3 is TGTGCCAGCGCACCACCAACTAGCGGGGGCACAGATACGCAGTATTTT.

This clonotype appeared a few times. The chain couples TRBV6-1 to TRBJ1-3, with D unresolved. CDR1 is MNHNS and CDR2 is SASEGT in the germline V gene. The CDR3 contains 11 residues. V lost 4 bases and J lost 3, with 1 base in between. The CDR3 here is CASSVGNTIYF. The CDR3 DNA follows: TGTGCCAGCAGTGTTGGAAACACCATATATTTT.

This clonotype came up once. The rearrangement joins TRBV7-9 to TRBJ1-3; no definite D call. V dropped 4 bases and J dropped 4 bases, with 5 bases sitting between them. Germline CDR1 is SEHNR and CDR2 is FQNEAQ (reference sequence). There are 12 residues in the CDR3. The CDR3 loop is CASSSGGNTIYF. The CDR3 DNA follows: TGTGCCAGCAGCTCAGGAGGAAACACCATATATTTT.

This clonotype has a count of ten or more. The chain couples TRBV20-1 to TRBJ1-5; D remains unclear. V was pared by 3 bases and J by 4 bases, with 16 bases between. CDR3 length: 15 residues. The germline CDR1 and CDR2 sequences are DFQATT and SNEGSKA (reference sequence). In DNA, the CDR3 is TGCAGTGCTAGGTCGGGCGATCGAGTAAATCAGCCCCAGCATTTT. It is translated as CSARSGDRVNQPQHF.

The rearrangement joins TRBV14 to TRBJ1-1; D unresolved. From germline, CDR1 is SGHDN and CDR2 FVKESK. This CDR3 is built from 12 residues. The V and J ends lost 0 bases and 4 bases respectively, with 3 bases between them. CDR3 in amino acids: CASSQEFTEAFF. In DNA, the CDR3 is TGTGCCAGCAGCCAAGAATTCACTGAAGCTTTCTTT.

The chain couples TRBV20-1 to TRBJ1-1; weak D call: TRBD1 (6 bases). The CDR3 covers 14 residues. Trimming stripped 8 bases from V and 5 bases from J, with 21 bases between. Per the germline V gene, CDR1 is DFQATT and CDR2 is SNEGSKA (reference sequence). CDR3 in amino acids: CSIIESGAGTEAFF. CDR3 nucleotides: TGCAGTATCATCGAATCAGGGGCGGGGACTGAAGCTTTCTTT.

This chain connects TRBV7-2 to TRBJ1-1; D call uncertain. Trimming removed 2 bases from V and 1 base from J, with 8 bases in between. Per the germline V gene, CDR1 is SGHTA and CDR2 is FQGNSA. This CDR3 spans 14 amino acids. As DNA, the CDR3 is TGTGCCAGCAGCTTACACCGTTCGAACACTGAAGCTTTCTTT. It specifies CASSLHRSNTEAFF.